This T cell receptor beta chain is from a study of cytomegalovirus exposure and HLA in healthy donors. Study-level findings and limits: In a later analysis, a missense DCLRE1C variant was linked to TCR beta V- and J-gene trimming. TRBV6-2, TRBV6-3 and some other V segments were unresolvable in 87-base-pair reads. Among donors in an Asian-associated ancestry cluster, a later analysis reportedly found fewer N-insertions than the roughly 730-donor mean.

Primers included in the PCR were 60 Vbeta and 13 Jbeta primers. As processed by the authors: Among the unique TCR beta chains that a later analysis counted, about 81 million in all, about 11 million were shared. Here immunoSEQ multiplex PCR was the method, and the copy in TCRdb shows in-frame clones only, minus some. From that table come the V and J calls and clone size; the DNA was used to work out D and trimming. The table shows roughly 160,000 clones, with 65% to 90% occurring only once. CDR3 length: 13 amino acids. Germline assignment: CDR1 SGHRS and CDR2 YFSETQ. V dropped 3 bases and J dropped 0 bases, with 6 bases sitting between them. A remark on this clone: Its antigen is still unknown.

The sequence was collected from a male donor in good health and CMV-seronegative. Sequenced sample: PBMCs. The chain carries TRBV5-1 and TRBJ1-1; no reliable D call. The CDR3 is CASSSTVNTEAFF. In DNA, the CDR3 is TGCGCCAGCAGCTCAACAGTGAACACTGAAGCTTTCTTT.